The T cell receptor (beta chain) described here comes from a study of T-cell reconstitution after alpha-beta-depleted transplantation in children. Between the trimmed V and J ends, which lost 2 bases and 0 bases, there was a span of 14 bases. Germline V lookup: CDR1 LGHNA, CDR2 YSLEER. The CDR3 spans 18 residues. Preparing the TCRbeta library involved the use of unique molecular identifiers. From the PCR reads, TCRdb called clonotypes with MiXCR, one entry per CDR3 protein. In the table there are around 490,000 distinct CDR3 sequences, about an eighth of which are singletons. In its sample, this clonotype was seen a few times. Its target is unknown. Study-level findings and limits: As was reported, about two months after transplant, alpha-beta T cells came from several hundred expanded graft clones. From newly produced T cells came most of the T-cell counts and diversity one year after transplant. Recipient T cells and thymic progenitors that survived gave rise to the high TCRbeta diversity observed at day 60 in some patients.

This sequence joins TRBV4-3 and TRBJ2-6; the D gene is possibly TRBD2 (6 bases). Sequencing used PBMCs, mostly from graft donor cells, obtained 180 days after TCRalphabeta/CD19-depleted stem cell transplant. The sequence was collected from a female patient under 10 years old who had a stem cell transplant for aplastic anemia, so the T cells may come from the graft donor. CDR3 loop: CASSQRGLVSSGANVLTF. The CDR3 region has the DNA TGCGCCAGCAGCCAACGGGGGTTAGTATCCTCTGGGGCCAACGTCCTGACTTTC.